This T cell receptor (beta chain) was captured in a study of technical replicates of blood from a handful of donors. Sequencing used immunoSEQ multiplex PCR; TCRdb keeps in-frame clones, though not all of them. This sample has 79,000 or so clones, with about nine tenths found just once. Trimming shortened V by 1 base and J by 0 bases, and 15 bases separated the two germline ends. This CDR3 contains 17 residues. Germline lookup yields CDR1 SGHTA and CDR2 FQGNSA. This TCR came from a human donor in good health. Sequenced sample: T cells isolated from PBMCs. The chain employs TRBV7-2 and TRBJ1-2; tentative D call: TRBD1 (5 bases). The CDR3 DNA sequence: TGTGCCAGCAGCTTAGGCGTAGGGGTCCCTGCTAACTATGGCTACACCTTC. Its translation is CASSLGVGVPANYGYTF.